This T cell receptor (beta chain) was found in a study of T cell changes during pregnancy in multiple sclerosis. Some clones are missing from TCRdb's copy, which holds only in-frame ones; the method was immunoSEQ multiplex PCR. The sample holds fewer than 150,000 clones, about 96% seen once. V shed 10 bases and J 2 bases; nucleotides not matched to a gene: 7. Germline CDR1 is SNHLY and CDR2 is FYNNEI. This CDR3 contains 13 residues. This clonotype was sampled from a female donor with multiple sclerosis, enrolled in a pregnancy study. V usage is TRBV2 and J usage is TRBJ2-5, with 7 nucleotides matching TRBD1. The sequencing used peripheral blood, collected after pregnancy. CDR3 sequence: CATNRGDQETQYF. The CDR3 DNA follows: TGTGCCACCAACAGGGGTGATCAAGAGACCCAGTACTTC.